These T cell receptor beta chains were read from a single sample in a study of beta chain features in type 1 diabetes. Some clones are missing from TCRdb's copy, which holds only in-frame ones; the method was immunoSEQ multiplex PCR. Of roughly 140,000 clones in the sample, about a tenth were seen once. The sample comprised central memory CD4+ T cells from blood. The receptors were gathered from a man aged 25-45 years with type 1 diabetes. Both conserved end residues are part of each CDR3. D genes are given only for firm matches. Size values are once, few and many counts, or a class for expanded clones, and some rows have none.

TRBD2	TRBV15	13	few	TRBJ2-1	TGTGCCACCTCCTCTAGCGGCTACAATGAGCAGTTCTTC	CATSSSGYNEQFF
-	TRBV29-1	14	few	TRBJ1-4	TGCAGCGTTCGTCAGGGGCCAGGAGGCGAAAAACTGTTTTTT	CSVRQGPGGEKLFF
TRBD1	TRBV5-1	14	-	TRBJ1-4	TGCGCCAGCAGCTTCGGGGGACAGAATGAAAAACTGTTTTTT	CASSFGGQNEKLFF
-	TRBV4-2	13	-	TRBJ1-5	TGTGCCAGCAGCCAAGACTCAGGTCAGCCCCAGCATTTT	CASSQDSGQPQHF
-	TRBV10-3	16	few	TRBJ2-7	TGTGCCATCAGTGAGTCGACGGGTGGCAGAGCCTACGAGCAGTACTTC	CAISESTGGRAYEQYF
TRBD2	TRBV7-2	15	few	TRBJ2-1	TGTGCCAGCAGCCCACGGACTAGCGGGATCAATGAGCAGTTCTTC	CASSPRTSGINEQFF
TRBD2	TRBV7-9	14	few	TRBJ2-3	TGTGCCAGCAGCTCAGGACTAGCGTTAACTACGCAGTATTTT	CASSSGLALTTQYF
TRBD1	TRBV5-1	16	-	TRBJ2-6	TGCGCCAGCGCAATGGGACAGGGGGCTGGGGCCAACGTCCTGACTTTC	CASAMGQGAGANVLTF
-	TRBV4-2	16	-	TRBJ2-2	TGTGCCAGCAGCCAAGATATGACTCTAGCCTCCGGGGAGCTGTTTTTT	CASSQDMTLASGELFF
TRBD2	TRBV6-6	13	few	TRBJ2-7	TGTGCCAGCCGGACTAGCGGGAGCCACGAGCAGTACTTC	CASRTSGSHEQYF
-	TRBV4-3	17	few	TRBJ2-2	TGCGCCAGCAGCCAAGATGGACTATTCGCGAACACCGGGGAGCTGTTTTTT	CASSQDGLFANTGELFF
-	TRBV7-2	13	medium-sized	TRBJ2-5	TGTGCCAGCAGCTTTGGGGCGCCGGGGACCCAGTACTTC	CASSFGAPGTQYF
TRBD1	TRBV28	15	few	TRBJ1-2	TGTGCCAGCGGACAGGGGCAGGGAGGGAACTATGGCTACACCTTC	CASGQGQGGNYGYTF
-	TRBV6-6	14	few	TRBJ1-2	TGTGCCAGCAGTCAACCAGGGTTAGGCTATGGCTACACCTTC	CASSQPGLGYGYTF
TRBD2	TRBV4-1	20	few	TRBJ2-5	TGCGCCAGCAGCCAAGATTCCCCTGGGGCGGGAGGCACGCCACGGGAGACCCAGTACTTC	CASSQDSPGAGGTPRETQYF
-	TRBV28	12	few	TRBJ1-5	TGTGCCAGCAGGGTACAGGATCAGCCCCAGCATTTT	CASRVQDQPQHF
TRBD1	TRBV27	16	-	TRBJ2-2	TGTGCCAGCAGTCTAGGACAGGGGAAATACACCGGGGAGCTGTTTTTT	CASSLGQGKYTGELFF
TRBD2	TRBV13	14	few	TRBJ2-3	TGTGCCAGCAGCACTAGCGGAAGCACAGATACGCAGTATTTT	CASSTSGSTDTQYF
TRBD1	TRBV28	16	few	TRBJ1-5	TGTGCCAGCAGCTTAGGGACAGGGGAATTATATCAGCCCCAGCATTTT	CASSLGTGELYQPQHF
TRBD1	TRBV18	15	few	TRBJ2-3	TGTGCCAGCTCACTACAACAGGGGAGCACAGATACGCAGTATTTT	CASSLQQGSTDTQYF
TRBD2	TRBV5-1	16	-	TRBJ2-3	TGCGCCAGCAGCTTGGGGCTAGCGGGAGTCACAGATACGCAGTATTTT	CASSLGLAGVTDTQYF
TRBD2	TRBV27	14	-	TRBJ2-1	TGTGCCAGCAGACTAGCGGGAACTTTGAATGAGCAGTTCTTC	CASRLAGTLNEQFF
-	TRBV7-9	14	few	TRBJ2-5	TGTGCCACGCCAGAGGGAGGTGGGCAAGAGACCCAGTACTTC	CATPEGGGQETQYF
-	TRBV5-5	13	few	TRBJ2-7	TGTGCCAGCAGTCGGGCACTAGTTTACGAGCAGTACTTC	CASSRALVYEQYF
-	TRBV27	14	few	TRBJ1-2	TGTGCCAGCAGGAAACAAGACACTAACTATGGCTACACCTTC	CASRKQDTNYGYTF
TRBD2	TRBV7-9	14	many	TRBJ2-4	TGTGCCAGCAGCTTAGGACTAGCGGGAAGCATTCAGTACTTC	CASSLGLAGSIQYF
TRBD1	TRBV29-1	17	few	TRBJ1-1	TGCAGCGTTGTGTACGGCGGGGGGAGGGGGCTCTGGACTGAAGCTTTCTTT	CSVVYGGGRGLWTEAFF
-	TRBV5-1	13	few	TRBJ2-5	TGCGCCAGCAGCTTGACTGCACAAGAGACCCAGTACTTC	CASSLTAQETQYF
TRBD2	TRBV5-1	14	few	TRBJ2-3	TGCGCCAGCAGCATGGGGACTATTCAAGATACGCAGTATTTT	CASSMGTIQDTQYF
-	TRBV18	13	-	TRBJ2-1	TGTGCCAGCTCACCACGGCTAGCGACCGAGCAGTTCTTC	CASSPRLATEQFF
TRBD1	TRBV6-5	16	few	TRBJ1-4	TGTGCCAGCAGTTACTCGAGTTGGCAGGGGGCGGGAAAACTGTTTTTT	CASSYSSWQGAGKLFF
TRBD1	TRBV4-3	15	-	TRBJ1-5	TGCGCCAGCAGCCCCCGGACAGGGAACAATCAGCCCCAGCATTTT	CASSPRTGNNQPQHF
-	TRBV18	17	-	TRBJ2-7	TGTGCCAGCTCACCAGTTACAGGGAACCTCCTTGGGGACGAGCAGTACTTC	CASSPVTGNLLGDEQYF
-	TRBV6-5	14	-	TRBJ2-3	TGTGCCACGACTCTTACTAGGAACACAGATACGCAGTATTTT	CATTLTRNTDTQYF
-	TRBV30	13	few	TRBJ2-7	TGTGCCTGGAGTAAGGACAGAGCCTACGAGCAGTACTTC	CAWSKDRAYEQYF
-	TRBV5-4	11	few	TRBJ2-7	TGTGCCAGCAGCCTAAACTACGAGCAGTACTTC	CASSLNYEQYF
-	TRBV10-3	14	-	TRBJ1-5	TGTGCCATCAGTGACCGTCAGGGCCATCAGCCCCAGCATTTT	CAISDRQGHQPQHF
-	TRBV18	15	-	TRBJ2-1	TGTGCCAGCTCACCACCGAACCGTCCTCCGGATGAGCAGTTCTTC	CASSPPNRPPDEQFF
-	TRBV5-1	14	few	TRBJ1-5	TGCGCCAGCAGCTCGGGGGAAAGCAATCAGCCCCAGCATTTT	CASSSGESNQPQHF
TRBD2	TRBV18	15	few	TRBJ2-1	TGTGCCAGCTCAAAAACTAGCGGGAGCGGCGATGAGCAGTTCTTC	CASSKTSGSGDEQFF
-	TRBV15	13	-	TRBJ1-5	TGTGCCACCAGTGAGAGGGCTAATCAGCCCCAGCATTTT	CATSERANQPQHF
TRBD1	TRBV11-2	14	-	TRBJ2-5	TGTGCCAGCAGCCCAGGTACAGGGGCAAGGGCCCAGTACTTC	CASSPGTGARAQYF
-	TRBV7-2	16	-	TRBJ2-2	TGTGCCAGCAGCTTAGTACGGAGTCGGAACACCGGGGAGCTGTTTTTT	CASSLVRSRNTGELFF
TRBD2	TRBV25-1	13	few	TRBJ2-7	TGTGCCAGAGCGGGACGGCCGACCTACGAGCAGTACTTC	CARAGRPTYEQYF
-	TRBV4-1	14	few	TRBJ1-2	TGCGCCAGCAGCCAAGACGGGAATCTCTATGGCTACACCTTC	CASSQDGNLYGYTF
TRBD1	TRBV11-3	15	few	TRBJ2-5	TGTGCCAGCAGCCGCGGACAGGGGGCGAAAGAGACCCAGTACTTC	CASSRGQGAKETQYF
-	TRBV5-4	11	-	TRBJ1-2	TGTGCCAGCAGCTCCCTACTAGGCTACACCTTC	CASSSLLGYTF
TRBD1	TRBV15	17	-	TRBJ1-5	TGTGCCACCAGCAGATGGGAGGGGACAGGGCAGGATCAGCCCCAGCATTTT	CATSRWEGTGQDQPQHF
-	TRBV5-4	14	-	TRBJ1-2	TGTGCCAGCAGCTTATCGGGGGGGAGCTATGGCTACACCTTC	CASSLSGGSYGYTF
-	TRBV27	13	-	TRBJ2-7	TGTGCCAGCGGCAGGATCCTACCCTACGAGCAGTACTTC	CASGRILPYEQYF
TRBD1	TRBV28	14	few	TRBJ1-3	TGTGCCAGCAGTTCAGGACAGGAAAGAAACACCATATATTTT	CASSSGQERNTIYF
-	TRBV9	15	many	TRBJ2-1	TGTGCCAGCAGCGTAGAACAGTGGTCCTACAATGAGCAGTTCTTC	CASSVEQWSYNEQFF
-	TRBV9	13	few	TRBJ1-1	TGTGCCAGCTCAACAGGGCCAAACACTGAAGCTTTCTTT	CASSTGPNTEAFF
-	TRBV5-1	14	-	TRBJ2-5	TGCGCCAGCAGCTTCCAGGGGTCTGGAGAGACCCAGTACTTC	CASSFQGSGETQYF